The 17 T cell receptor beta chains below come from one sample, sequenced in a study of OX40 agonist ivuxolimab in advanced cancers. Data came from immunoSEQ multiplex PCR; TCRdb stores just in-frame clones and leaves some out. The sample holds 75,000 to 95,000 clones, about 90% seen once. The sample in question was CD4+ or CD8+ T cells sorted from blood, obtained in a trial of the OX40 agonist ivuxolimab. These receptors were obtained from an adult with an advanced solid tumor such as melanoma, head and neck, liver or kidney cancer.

The CDR3 DNA follows: TGTGCCAGCAGCCAAGGAGATACGCAGTATTTT. Translating it yields CASSQGDTQYF. This chain links TRBV14 with TRBJ2-3; the D is unclear. Per the germline V gene, CDR1 is SGHDN and CDR2 is FVKESK. V was clipped by 1 base and J by 5 bases, with 1 base between them. CDR3 length equals 11 residues.

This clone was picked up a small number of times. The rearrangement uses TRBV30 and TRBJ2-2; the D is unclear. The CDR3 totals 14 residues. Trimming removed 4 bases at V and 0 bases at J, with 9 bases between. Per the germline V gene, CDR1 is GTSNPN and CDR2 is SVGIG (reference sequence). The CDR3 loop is CAWKPVPNTGELFF. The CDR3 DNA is TGTGCCTGGAAGCCAGTCCCGAACACCGGGGAGCTGTTTTTT.

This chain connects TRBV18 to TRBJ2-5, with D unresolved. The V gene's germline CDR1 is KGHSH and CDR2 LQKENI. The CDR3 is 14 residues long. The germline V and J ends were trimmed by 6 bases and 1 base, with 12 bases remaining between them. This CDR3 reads CASSLQGPQETQYF. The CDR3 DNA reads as TGTGCCAGCTCCCTCCAAGGTCCCCAAGAGACCCAGTACTTC.

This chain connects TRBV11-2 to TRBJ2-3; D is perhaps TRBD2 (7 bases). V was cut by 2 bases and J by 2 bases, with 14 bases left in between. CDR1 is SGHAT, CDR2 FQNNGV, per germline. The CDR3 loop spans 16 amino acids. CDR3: CASSLRGRAFTDTQYF. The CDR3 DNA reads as TGTGCCAGCAGCTTAAGGGGGAGGGCCTTCACAGATACGCAGTATTTT.

The CDR3 here is CASSIGPPGNTIYF. The CDR3 region has the DNA TGTGCCAGTAGTATCGGACCTCCTGGAAACACCATATATTTT. V is TRBV19 and J is TRBJ1-3; no firm D call. V was clipped by 3 bases and J by 2 bases, with 8 bases between them. This CDR3 is built from 14 residues. CDR1 LNHDA and CDR2 SQIVND come from the germline V gene (reference sequence).

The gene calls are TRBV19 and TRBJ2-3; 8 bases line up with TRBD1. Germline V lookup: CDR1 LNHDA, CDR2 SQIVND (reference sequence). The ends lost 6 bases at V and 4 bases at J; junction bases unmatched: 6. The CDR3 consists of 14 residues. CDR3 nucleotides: TGTGCCAGTAGACCGACAGGGGTGCCAGATACGCAGTATTTT. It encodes CASRPTGVPDTQYF.

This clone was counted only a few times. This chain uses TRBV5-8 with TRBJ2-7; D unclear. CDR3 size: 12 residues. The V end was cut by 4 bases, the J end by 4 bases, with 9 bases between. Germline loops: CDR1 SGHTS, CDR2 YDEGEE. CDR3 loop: CASSPEAYEQYF. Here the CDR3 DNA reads TGTGCCAGCAGCCCCGAGGCGTACGAGCAGTACTTC.

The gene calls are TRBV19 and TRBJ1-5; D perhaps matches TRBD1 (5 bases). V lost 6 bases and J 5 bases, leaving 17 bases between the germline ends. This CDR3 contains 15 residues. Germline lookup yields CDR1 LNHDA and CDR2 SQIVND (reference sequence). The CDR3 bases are TGTGCCAGTAGACTGGGGGAGAGACCGTATCAGCCCCAGCATTTT. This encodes CASRLGERPYQPQHF. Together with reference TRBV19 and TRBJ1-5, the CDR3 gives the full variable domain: DGGITQSPKYLFRKEGQNVTLSCEQNLNHDAMYWYRQDPGQGLRLIYYSQIVNDFQKGDIAEGYSVSREKKESFPLTVTSAQKNPTAFYLCASRLGERPYQPQHFGDGTRLSIL.

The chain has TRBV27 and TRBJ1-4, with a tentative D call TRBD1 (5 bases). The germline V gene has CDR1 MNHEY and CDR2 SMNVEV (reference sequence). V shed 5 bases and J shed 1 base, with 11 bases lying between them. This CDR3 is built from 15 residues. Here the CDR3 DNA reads TGTGCCAGCAGTCCCCGGGGCTTAACTAATGAAAAACTGTTTTTT. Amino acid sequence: CASSPRGLTNEKLFF.

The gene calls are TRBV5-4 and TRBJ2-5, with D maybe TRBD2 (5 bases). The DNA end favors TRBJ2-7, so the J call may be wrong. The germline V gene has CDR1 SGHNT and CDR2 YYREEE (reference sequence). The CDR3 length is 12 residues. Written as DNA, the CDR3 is TGTGCCAGCAACGGGAACTCCTACGAGCAGTACTTC. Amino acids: CASNGNSYEQYF.

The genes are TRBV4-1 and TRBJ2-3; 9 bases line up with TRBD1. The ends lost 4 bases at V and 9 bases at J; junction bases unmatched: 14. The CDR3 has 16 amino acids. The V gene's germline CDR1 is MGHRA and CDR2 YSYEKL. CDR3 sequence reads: CASSPYSDRGLDTQYF. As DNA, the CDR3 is TGCGCCAGCAGCCCCTACTCCGACAGGGGGTTGGACACGCAGTATTTT.

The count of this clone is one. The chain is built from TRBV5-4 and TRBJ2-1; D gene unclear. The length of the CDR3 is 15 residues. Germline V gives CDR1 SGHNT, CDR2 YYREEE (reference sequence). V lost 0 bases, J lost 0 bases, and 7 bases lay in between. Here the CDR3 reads CASSLDRYSYNEQFF. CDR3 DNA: TGTGCCAGCAGCTTGGACAGATACTCCTACAATGAGCAGTTCTTC. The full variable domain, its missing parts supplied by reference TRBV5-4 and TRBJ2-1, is ETGVTQSPTHLIKTRGQQVTLRCSSQSGHNTVSWYQQALGQGPQFIFQYYREEENGRGNFPPRFSGLQFPNYSSELNVNALELDDSALYLCASSLDRYSYNEQFFGPGTRLTVL.

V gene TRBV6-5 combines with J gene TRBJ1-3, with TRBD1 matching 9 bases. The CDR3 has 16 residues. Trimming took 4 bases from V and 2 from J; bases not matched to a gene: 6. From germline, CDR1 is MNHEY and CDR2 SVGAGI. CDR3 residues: CASSSHGQGTGNTIYF. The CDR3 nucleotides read TGTGCCAGCAGTTCCCATGGACAGGGGACTGGAAACACCATATATTTT.

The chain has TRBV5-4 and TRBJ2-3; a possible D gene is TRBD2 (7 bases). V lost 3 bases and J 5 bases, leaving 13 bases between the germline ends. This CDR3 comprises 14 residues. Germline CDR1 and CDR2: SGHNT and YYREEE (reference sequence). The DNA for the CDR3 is TGTGCCAGCAGCTCGGGGAGGGGGAGAGATACGCAGTATTTT. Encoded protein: CASSSGRGRDTQYF. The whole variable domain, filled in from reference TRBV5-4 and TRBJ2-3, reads ETGVTQSPTHLIKTRGQQVTLRCSSQSGHNTVSWYQQALGQGPQFIFQYYREEENGRGNFPPRFSGLQFPNYSSELNVNALELDDSALYLCASSSGRGRDTQYFGPGTRLTVL.

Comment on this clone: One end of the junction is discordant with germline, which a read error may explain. The CDR3 DNA follows: TGTGCCAGCACCTTAACTAGCGGGAGCCGTACCGGGGAGCTGTTTTTT. Amino acids: CASTLTSGSRTGELFF. The V call is TRBV7-2, the J call TRBJ2-2, with TRBD2 matching 11 bases. The CDR3 consists of 16 residues. Per the germline V gene, CDR1 is SGHTA and CDR2 is FQGNSA. Using reference TRBV7-2 and TRBJ2-2 for the parts outside the CDR3, the full variable domain is GAGVSQSPSNKVTEKGKDVELRCDPISGHTALYWYRQSLGQGLEFLIYFQGNSAPDKSGLPSDRFSAERTGGSVSTLTIQRTQQEDSAVYLCASTLTSGSRTGELFFGEGSRLTVL.

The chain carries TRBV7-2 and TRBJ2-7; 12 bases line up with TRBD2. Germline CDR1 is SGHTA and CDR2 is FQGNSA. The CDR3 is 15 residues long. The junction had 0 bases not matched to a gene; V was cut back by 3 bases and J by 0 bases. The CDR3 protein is CASSLTSGSSYEQYF. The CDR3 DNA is TGTGCCAGCAGCTTGACTAGCGGGAGCTCCTACGAGCAGTACTTC.

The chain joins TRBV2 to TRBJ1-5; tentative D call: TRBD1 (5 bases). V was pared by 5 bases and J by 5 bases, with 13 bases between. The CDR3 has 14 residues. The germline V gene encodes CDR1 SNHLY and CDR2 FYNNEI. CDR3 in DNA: TGTGCCAGCAGTTATGGGGCTGGATATCAGCCCCAGCATTTT. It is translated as CASSYGAGYQPQHF.